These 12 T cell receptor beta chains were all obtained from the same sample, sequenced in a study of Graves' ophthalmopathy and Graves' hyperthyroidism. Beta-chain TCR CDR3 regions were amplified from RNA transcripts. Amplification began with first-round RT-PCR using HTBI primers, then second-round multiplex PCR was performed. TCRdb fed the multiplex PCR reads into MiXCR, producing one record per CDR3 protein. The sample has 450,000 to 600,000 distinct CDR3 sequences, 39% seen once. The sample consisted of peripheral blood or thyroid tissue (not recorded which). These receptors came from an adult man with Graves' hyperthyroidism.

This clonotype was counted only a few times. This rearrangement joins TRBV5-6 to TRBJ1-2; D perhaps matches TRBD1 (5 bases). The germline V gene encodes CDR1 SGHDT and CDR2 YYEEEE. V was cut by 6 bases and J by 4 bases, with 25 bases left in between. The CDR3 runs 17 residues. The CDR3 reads CASTGGRFPIAAYGYTF. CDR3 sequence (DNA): TGTGCCAGCACCGGGGGACGGTTTCCCATTGCAGCCTATGGCTACACCTTC.

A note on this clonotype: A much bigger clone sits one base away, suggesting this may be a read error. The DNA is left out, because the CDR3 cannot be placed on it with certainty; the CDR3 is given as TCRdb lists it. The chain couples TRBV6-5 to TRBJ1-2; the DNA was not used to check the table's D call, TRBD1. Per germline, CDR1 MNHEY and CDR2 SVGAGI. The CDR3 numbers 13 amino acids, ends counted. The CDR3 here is CASSSSTGYGYAF.

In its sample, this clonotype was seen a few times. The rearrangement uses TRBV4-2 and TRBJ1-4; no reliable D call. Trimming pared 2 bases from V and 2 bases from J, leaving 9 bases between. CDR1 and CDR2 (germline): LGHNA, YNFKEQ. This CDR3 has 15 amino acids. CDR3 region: CASSQTRVTNEKLFF. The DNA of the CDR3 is TGTGCCAGCAGCCAAACGCGGGTGACTAATGAAAAACTGTTTTTT.

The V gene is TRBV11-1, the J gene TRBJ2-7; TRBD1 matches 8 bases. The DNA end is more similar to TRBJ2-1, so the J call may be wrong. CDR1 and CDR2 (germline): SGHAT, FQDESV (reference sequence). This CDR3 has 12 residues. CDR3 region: CASRTGGDEQFF. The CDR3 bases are TGTGCCAGCAGAACAGGGGGTGATGAGCAGTTCTTC.

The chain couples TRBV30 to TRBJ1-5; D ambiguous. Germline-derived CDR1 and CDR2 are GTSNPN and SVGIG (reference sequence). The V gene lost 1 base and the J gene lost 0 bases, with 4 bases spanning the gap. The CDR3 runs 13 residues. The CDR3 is CAWSGHSNQPQHF. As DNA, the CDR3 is TGTGCCTGGAGTGGGCATAGCAATCAGCCCCAGCATTTT.

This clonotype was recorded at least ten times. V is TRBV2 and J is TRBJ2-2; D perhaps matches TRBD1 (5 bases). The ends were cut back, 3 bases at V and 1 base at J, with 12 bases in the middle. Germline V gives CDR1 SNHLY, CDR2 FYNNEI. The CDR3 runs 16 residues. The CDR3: CASSDGAAVNTGELFF. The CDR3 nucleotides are TGTGCCAGCAGTGATGGGGCGGCCGTGAACACCGGGGAGCTGTTTTTT.

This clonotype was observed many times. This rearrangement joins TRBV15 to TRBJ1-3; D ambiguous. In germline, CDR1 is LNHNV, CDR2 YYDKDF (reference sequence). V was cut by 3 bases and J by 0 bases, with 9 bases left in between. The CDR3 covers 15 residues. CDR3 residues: CATSSPASSGNTIYF. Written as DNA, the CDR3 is TGTGCCACCAGCAGCCCGGCCAGCTCTGGAAACACCATATATTTT.

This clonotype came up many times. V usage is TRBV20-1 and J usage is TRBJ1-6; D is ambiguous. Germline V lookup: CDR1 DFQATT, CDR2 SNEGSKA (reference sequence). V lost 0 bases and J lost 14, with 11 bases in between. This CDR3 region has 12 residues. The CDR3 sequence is CSARDPQASLHF. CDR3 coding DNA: TGCAGTGCTAGAGATCCCCAGGCCTCCCTCCACTTT.

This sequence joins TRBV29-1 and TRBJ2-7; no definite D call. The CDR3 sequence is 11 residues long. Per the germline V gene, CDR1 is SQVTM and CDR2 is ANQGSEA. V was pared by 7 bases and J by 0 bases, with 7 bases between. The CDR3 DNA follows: TGCAGCGAGACGTTCTCCTACGAGCAGTACTTC. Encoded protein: CSETFSYEQYF.

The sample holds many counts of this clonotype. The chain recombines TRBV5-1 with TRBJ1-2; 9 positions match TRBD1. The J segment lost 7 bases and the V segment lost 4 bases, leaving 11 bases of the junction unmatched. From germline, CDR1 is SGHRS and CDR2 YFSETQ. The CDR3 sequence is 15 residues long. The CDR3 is CASSPGTGKGGGYTF. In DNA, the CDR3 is TGCGCCAGCAGCCCGGGGACAGGGAAAGGTGGTGGCTACACCTTC.

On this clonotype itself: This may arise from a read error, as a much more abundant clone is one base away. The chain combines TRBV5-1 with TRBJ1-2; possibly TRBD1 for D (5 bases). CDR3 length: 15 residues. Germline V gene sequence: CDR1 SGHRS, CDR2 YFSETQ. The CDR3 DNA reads TGCGTCAGCAGCTTGAATGGGGGATGGGACTATGGCTACACCTTC. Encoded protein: CVSSLNGGWDYGYTF.

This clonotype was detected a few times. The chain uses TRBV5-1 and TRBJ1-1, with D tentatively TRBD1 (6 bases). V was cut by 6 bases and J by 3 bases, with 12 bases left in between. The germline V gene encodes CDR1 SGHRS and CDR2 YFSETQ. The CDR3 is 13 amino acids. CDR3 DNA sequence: TGCGCCAGCAACTGGAGGGGGGACACTGAAGCTTTCTTT. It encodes CASNWRGDTEAFF.